The entry that follows covers one TCR beta chain sequence. These data come from a study of T cells in Graves' hyperthyroidism and ophthalmopathy. Study context: The authors collected peripheral blood at initial diagnosis, before any treatment.

Deletions cut 1 base from V and 5 bases from J, with 17 bases between. Germline CDR1 MNHNS, CDR2 SASEGT. CDR3 length equals 16 residues. Uncontrolled infections, other autoimmune diseases, pregnancy or lactation led to exclusion of patients. Regions amplified from RNA transcripts were the TCR beta CDR3 regions. During a first-round RT-PCR of the TCR CDR3, the HTBI primer set was used. TCRdb called the multiplex PCR reads again in MiXCR, with one record for every CDR3 protein. This sample has nearly 600,000 distinct CDR3 sequences; 13% to 15% occur once, and the top ten carry 7% to 9%. The chain uses TRBV6-1 and TRBJ1-2; the D gene is possibly TRBD1 (5 bases). The sequenced sample consisted of blood. This sequence was found in a woman under 30 with Graves' ophthalmopathy. The CDR3 DNA reads as TGTGCCAGCAGTGAAGTAGTGGGGCGGAGAAGATATGGCTACACCTTC. This sequence encodes CASSEVVGRRRYGYTF.